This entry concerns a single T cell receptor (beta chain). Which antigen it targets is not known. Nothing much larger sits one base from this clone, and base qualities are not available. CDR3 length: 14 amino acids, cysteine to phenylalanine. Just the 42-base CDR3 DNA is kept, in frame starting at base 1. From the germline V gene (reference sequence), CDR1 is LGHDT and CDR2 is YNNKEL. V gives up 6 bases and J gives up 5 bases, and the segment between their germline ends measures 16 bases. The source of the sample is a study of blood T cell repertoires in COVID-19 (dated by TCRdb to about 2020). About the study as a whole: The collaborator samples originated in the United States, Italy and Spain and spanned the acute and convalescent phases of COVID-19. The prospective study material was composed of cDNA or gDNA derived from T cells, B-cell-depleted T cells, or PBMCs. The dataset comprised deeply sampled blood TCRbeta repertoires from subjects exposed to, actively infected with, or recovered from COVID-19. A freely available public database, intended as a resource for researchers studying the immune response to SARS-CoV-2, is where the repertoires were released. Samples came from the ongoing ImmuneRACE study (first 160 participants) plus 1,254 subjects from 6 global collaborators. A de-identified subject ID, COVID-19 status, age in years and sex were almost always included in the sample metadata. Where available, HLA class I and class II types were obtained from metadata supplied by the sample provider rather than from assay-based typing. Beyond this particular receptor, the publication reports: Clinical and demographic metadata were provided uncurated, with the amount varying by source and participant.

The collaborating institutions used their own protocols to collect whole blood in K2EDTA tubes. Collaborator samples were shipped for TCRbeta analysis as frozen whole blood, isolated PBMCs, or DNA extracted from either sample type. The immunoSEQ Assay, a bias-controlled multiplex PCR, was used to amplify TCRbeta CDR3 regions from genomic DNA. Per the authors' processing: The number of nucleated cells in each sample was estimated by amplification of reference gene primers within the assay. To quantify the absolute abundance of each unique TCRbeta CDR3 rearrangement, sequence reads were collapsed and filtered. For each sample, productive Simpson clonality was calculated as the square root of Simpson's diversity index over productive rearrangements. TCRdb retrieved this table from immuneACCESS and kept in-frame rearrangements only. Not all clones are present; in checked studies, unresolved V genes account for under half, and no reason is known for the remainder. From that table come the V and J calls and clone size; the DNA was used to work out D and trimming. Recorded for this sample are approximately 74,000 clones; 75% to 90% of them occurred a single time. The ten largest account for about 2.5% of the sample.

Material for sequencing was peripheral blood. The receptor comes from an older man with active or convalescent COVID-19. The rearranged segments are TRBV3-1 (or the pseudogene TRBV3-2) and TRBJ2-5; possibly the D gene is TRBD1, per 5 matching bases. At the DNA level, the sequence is TGTGCCAGCAGAGCCTCAGGGATGGGGGAGACCCAGTACTTC. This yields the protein CASRASGMGETQYF.